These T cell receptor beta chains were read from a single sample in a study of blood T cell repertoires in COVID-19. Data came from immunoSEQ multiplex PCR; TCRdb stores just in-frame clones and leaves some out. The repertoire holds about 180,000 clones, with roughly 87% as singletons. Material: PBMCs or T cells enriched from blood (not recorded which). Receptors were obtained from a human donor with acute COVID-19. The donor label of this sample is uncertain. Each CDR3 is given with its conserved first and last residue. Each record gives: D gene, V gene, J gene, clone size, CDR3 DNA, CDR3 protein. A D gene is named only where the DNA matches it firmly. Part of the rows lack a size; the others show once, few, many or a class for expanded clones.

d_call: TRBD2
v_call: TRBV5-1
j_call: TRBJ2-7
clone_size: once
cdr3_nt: TGCGCCAGCAGCATCGGACTAGCGGTTGCCAGGAGCTCCTACGAGCAGTACTTC
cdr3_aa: CASSIGLAVARSSYEQYF

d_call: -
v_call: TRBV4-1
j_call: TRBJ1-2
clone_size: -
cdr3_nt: TGCGCCAGCAGCCACCCCCAAGGGGAAAACTATGGCTACACCTTC
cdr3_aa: CASSHPQGENYGYTF

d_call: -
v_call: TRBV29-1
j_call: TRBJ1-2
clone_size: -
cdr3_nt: TGCAGCGCCAGCAGAACAGACTATGGCTACACCTTC
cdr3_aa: CSASRTDYGYTF

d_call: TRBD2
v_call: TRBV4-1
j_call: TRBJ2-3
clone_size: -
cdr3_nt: TGCGCCAGCAGCCAAGATGGACTAGCGGGGGATACGCAGTATTTT
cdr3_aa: CASSQDGLAGDTQYF

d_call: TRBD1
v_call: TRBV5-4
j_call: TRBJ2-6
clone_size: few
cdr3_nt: TGTGCCAGCAGCTTGGCCGGACAGGGGCAGAACATCCTGACTTTC
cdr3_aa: CASSLAGQGQNILTF

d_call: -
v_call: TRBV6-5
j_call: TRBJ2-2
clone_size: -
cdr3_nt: TGTGCCAGCAGCGCATCAGGGGGGAGGACCGGGGAGCTGTTTTTT
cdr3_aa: CASSASGGRTGELFF

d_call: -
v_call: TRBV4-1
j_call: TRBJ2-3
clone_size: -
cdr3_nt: TGCGCCAGCAGTCGGATTCCAGGTTCAGATACGCAGTATTTT
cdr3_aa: CASSRIPGSDTQYF

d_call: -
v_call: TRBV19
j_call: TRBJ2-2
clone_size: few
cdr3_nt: TGTGCCAGTAGTATCCCGACAGCTCTGAACACCGGGGAGCTGTTTTTT
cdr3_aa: CASSIPTALNTGELFF

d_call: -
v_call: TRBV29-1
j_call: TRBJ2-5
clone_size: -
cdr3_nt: TGCAGCGCCCCAGGCGGAGGGGCCGAGACCCAGTACTTC
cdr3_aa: CSAPGGGAETQYF

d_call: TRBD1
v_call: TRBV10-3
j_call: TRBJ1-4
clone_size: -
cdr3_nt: TGTGCCATCCGGGGTCAGGACAGGCTCGAAAAACTGTTTTTT
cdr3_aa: CAIRGQDRLEKLFF

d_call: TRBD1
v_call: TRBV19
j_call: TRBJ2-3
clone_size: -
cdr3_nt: TGTGCCAGTAATGAAGGGACAGCAGTCACAGATACGCAGTATTTT
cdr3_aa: CASNEGTAVTDTQYF

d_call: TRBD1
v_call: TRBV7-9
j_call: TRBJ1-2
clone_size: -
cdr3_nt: TGTGCCAGCAGCTTAGGCTCACAGGGGGCTGGCTACACCTTC
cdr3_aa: CASSLGSQGAGYTF

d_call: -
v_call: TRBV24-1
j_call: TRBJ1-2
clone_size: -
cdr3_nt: TGTGCCACCAGTGATATTACAGCCTATGGCTACACCTTC
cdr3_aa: CATSDITAYGYTF

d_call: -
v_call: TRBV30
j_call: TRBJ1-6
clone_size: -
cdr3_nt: TGTGCCTGGAGGTGGGGGACAAATAATTCACCCCTCCACTTT
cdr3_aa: CAWRWGTNNSPLHF

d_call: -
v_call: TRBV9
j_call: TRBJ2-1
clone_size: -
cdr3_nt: TGTGCCAGCAGCGTAACGGGCAGGAGGGAAGGGGTGAATGAGCAGTTCTTC
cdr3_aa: CASSVTGRREGVNEQFF

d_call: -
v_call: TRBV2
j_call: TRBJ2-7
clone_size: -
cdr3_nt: TGTGCCAGCAGCCCCCGGACTGCCTACGAGCAGTACTTC
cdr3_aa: CASSPRTAYEQYF

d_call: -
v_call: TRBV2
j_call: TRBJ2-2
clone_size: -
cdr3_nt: TGTGCCAGCACGACAGGCACGAACACCGGGGAGCTGTTTTTT
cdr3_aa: CASTTGTNTGELFF

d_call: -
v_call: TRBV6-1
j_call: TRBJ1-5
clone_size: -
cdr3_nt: TGTGCCAGCAGTGACGAGGACACACTTTATAGCAATCAGCCCCAGCATTTT
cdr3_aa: CASSDEDTLYSNQPQHF

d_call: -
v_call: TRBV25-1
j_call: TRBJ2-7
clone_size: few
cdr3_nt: TGTGCCAGCAGTGATCCATGGGCGGGGGCCGATTCCTACGAGCAGTACTTC
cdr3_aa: CASSDPWAGADSYEQYF

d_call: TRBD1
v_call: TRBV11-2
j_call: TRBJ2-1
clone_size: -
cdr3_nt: TGTGCCAGCAGCTCTATAAAGGGGGCCAATGAGCAGTTCTTC
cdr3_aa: CASSSIKGANEQFF

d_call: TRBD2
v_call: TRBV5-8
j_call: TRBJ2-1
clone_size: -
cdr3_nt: TGTGCCAGCAGTTCCGGGACTAGCGGGGTTTCCTCCTACAATGAGCAGTTCTTC
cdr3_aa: CASSSGTSGVSSYNEQFF

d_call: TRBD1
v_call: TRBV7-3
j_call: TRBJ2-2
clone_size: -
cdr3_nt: TGTGCCAGCAGGACAGGGAGCAACACCGGGGAGCTGTTTTTT
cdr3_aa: CASRTGSNTGELFF

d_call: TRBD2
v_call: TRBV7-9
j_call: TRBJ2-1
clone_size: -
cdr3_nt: TGTGCCAGCAGCTTACCGGGACTACACAATGAGCAGTTCTTC
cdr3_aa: CASSLPGLHNEQFF

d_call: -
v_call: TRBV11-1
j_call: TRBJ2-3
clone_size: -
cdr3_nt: TGTGCCAGCAGCTTAGGAGCCCGAGCAGATACGCAGTATTTT
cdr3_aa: CASSLGARADTQYF

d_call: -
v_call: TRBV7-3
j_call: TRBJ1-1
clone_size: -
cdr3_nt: TGTGCCAGCAGCTCCGGACTTGGGAACACTGAAGCTTTCTTT
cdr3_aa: CASSSGLGNTEAFF

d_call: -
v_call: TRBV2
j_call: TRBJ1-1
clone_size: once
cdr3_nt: TGTGCCAGCGACCCGGAGAACAGGGCGGAAGCTTTCTTT
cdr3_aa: CASDPENRAEAFF

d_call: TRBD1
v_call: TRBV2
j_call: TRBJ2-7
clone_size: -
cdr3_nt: TGTGCCAGCAGAAAGAACCGGGACAGGGTCCACGAGCAGTACTTC
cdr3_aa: CASRKNRDRVHEQYF

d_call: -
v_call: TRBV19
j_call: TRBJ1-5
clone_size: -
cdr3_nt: TGTGCCAGTAGTATAAGCCCGGGGAACGAGCCCCAGCATTTT
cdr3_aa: CASSISPGNEPQHF

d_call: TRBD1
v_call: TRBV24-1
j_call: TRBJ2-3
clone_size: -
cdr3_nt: TGTGCCACCAGTGACCCTAGACAGGGGGCGACGACAGATACGCAGTATTTT
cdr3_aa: CATSDPRQGATTDTQYF

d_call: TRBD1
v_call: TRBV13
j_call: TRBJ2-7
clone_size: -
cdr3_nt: TGTGCCAGCAGCCACAGGGGTAGCCCCTACGAGCAGTACTTC
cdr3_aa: CASSHRGSPYEQYF

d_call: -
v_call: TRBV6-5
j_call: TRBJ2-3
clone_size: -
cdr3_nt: TGTGCCAGCAGTTACTCCCGGGACACAGATACGCAGTATTTT
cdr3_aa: CASSYSRDTDTQYF

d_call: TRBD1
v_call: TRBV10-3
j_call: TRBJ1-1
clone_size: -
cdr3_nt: TGTGCCGTAGTACCGGGACAGGGGAACACTGAAGCTTTCTTT
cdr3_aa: CAVVPGQGNTEAFF

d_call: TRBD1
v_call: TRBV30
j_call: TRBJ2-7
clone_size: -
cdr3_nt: TGTGCCTGGAGCACAGGGGGCGGGTACGAGCAGTACTTC
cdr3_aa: CAWSTGGGYEQYF

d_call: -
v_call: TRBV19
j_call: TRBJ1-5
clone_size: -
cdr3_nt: TGTGCCAGTACAGTTGAGGACCGGGGTCCTCAGCCCCAGCATTTT
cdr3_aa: CASTVEDRGPQPQHF

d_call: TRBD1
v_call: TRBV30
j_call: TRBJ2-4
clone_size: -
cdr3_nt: TGTGCCTGCGACAGGGGGCCCAAAAACATTCAGTACTTC
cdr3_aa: CACDRGPKNIQYF

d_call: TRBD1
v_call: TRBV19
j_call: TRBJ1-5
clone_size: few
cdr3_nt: TGTGCCAGTAGCTCGGACAGGGGGCAAAGACAGCCCCAGCATTTT
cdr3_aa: CASSSDRGQRQPQHF

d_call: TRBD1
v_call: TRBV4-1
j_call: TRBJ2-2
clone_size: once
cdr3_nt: TGCGCCAGCAGCCAAAGACAGGGTCCCACCGGGGAGCTGTTTTTT
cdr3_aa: CASSQRQGPTGELFF

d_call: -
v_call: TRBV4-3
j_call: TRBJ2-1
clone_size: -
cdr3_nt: TGCGCCAGCAGCCAGAGGAGTACCCCTCCCAATGAGCAGTTCTTC
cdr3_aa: CASSQRSTPPNEQFF

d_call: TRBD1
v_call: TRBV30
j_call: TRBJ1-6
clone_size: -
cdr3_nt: TGTGCCTGGAGAGGGACAGCAAATTCACCCCTCCACTTT
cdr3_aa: CAWRGTANSPLHF

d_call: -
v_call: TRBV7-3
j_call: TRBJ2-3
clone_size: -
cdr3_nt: TGTGCCAGCAGCTCCCGGGGGGCTGACACAGATACGCAGTATTTT
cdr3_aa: CASSSRGADTDTQYF

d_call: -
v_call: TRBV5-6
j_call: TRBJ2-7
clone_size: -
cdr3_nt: TGTGCCAGCAGCTTGACAGGATTCTCCTACGAGCAGTACTTC
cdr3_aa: CASSLTGFSYEQYF

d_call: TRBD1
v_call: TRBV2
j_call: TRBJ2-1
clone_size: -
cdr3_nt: TGTGCCAGCAAGGACAGGGTCGATGAGCAGTTCTTC
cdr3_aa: CASKDRVDEQFF

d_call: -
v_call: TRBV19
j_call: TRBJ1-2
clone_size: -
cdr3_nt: TGTGCCAGTAGTATAGTGGGGGCTCTAAACTATGGCTACACCTTC
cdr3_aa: CASSIVGALNYGYTF

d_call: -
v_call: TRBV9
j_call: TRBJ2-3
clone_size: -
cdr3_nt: TGTGCCAGCAGCGTAGGGACTTCCGGAGCAGATACGCAGTATTTT
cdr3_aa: CASSVGTSGADTQYF

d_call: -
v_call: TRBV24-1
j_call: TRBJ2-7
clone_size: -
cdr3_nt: TGTGCCACCAGTGCAGGGCGGTCTCCCTACGAGCAGTACTTC
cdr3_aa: CATSAGRSPYEQYF

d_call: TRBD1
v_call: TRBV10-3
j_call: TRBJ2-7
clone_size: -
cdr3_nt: TGTGCCACCCAGGGGGCCTACGAGCAGTACTTC
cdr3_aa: CATQGAYEQYF

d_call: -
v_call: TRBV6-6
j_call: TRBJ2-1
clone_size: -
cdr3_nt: TGTGCCAGCAGTAAAGAGACGGCGGGCTACAATGAGCAGTTCTTC
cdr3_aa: CASSKETAGYNEQFF

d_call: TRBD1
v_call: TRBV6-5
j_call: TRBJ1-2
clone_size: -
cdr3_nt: TGTGCCAGCAGTTACTCGAGTAGGACAGGGAAGGGCTACACCTTC
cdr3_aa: CASSYSSRTGKGYTF

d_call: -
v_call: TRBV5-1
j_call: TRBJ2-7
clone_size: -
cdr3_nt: TGCGCCAGCAGCTTGGACAGGAGCTCCTACGAGCAGTACTTC
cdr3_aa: CASSLDRSSYEQYF

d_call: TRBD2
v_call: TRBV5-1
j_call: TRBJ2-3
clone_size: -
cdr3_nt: TGCGCCAGCAGCCACCGGGACTATACGAACACAGATACGCAGTATTTT
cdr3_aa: CASSHRDYTNTDTQYF

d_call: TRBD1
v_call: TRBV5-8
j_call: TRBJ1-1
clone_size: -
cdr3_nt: TGTGCCAGCAGCTCCACAGGGGGCACTGAAGCTTTCTTT
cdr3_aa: CASSSTGGTEAFF

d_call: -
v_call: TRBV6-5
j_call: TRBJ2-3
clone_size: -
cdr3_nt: TGTGCCAGCAAGAGGACCAGGGGCACAGATACGCAGTATTTT
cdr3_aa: CASKRTRGTDTQYF

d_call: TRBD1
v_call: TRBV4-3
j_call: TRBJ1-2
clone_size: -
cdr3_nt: TGCGCCAGCAGCCATGGGGGACAGGGGGCCATTGGCTACACCTTC
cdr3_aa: CASSHGGQGAIGYTF

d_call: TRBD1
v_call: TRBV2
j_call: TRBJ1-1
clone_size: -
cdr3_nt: TGTGCCACCCGAATCACAGGGGGCACTGAAGCTTTCTTT
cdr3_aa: CATRITGGTEAFF

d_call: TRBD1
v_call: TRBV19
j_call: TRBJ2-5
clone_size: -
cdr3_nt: TGTGCCAGTAGCAGCACAGGGGCTGAGACCCAGTACTTC
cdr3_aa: CASSSTGAETQYF

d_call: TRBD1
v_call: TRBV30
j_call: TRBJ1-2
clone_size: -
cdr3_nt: TGTGCCTGGAGCGAACAGGGGGCCCATGGCTACACCTTC
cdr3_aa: CAWSEQGAHGYTF

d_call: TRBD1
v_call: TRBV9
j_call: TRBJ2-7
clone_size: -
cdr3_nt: TGTGCCAGCAGCGGGTACCGGGACAGGGGGATGGAGCAGTACTTC
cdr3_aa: CASSGYRDRGMEQYF

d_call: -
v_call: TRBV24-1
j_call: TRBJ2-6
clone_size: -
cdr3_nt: TGTGCCACCCACAGAGCTGGGGCCAACGTCCTGACTTTC
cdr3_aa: CATHRAGANVLTF

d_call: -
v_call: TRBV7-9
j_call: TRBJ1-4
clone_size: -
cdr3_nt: TGTGCCAGCAGCTTAAGGAGGGAGGGTAATGAAAAACTGTTTTTT
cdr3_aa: CASSLRREGNEKLFF

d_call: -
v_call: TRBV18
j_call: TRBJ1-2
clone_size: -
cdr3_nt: TGTGCCAGCTCACCACGCTCGGGTTTCGGCTATGGCTACACCTTC
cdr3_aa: CASSPRSGFGYGYTF